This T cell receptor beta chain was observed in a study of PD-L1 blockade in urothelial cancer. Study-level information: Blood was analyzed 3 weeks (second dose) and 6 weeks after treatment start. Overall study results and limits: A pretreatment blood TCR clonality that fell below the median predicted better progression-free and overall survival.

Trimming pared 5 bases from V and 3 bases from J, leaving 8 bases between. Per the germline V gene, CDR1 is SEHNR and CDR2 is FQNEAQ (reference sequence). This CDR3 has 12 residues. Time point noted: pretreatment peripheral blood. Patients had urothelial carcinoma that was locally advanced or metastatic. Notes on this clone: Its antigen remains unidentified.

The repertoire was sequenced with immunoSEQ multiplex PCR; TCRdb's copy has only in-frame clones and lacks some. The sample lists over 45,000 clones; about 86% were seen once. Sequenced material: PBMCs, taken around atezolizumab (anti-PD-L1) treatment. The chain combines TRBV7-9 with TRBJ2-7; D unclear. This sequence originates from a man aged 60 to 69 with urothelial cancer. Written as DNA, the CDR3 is TGTGCCAGCAGCCCACTGAGCTACGAGCAGTACTTC. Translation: CASSPLSYEQYF.